Listed below are T cell receptor beta chains from one sample, sequenced in a study of blood T cell repertoires in COVID-19. Sequencing used immunoSEQ multiplex PCR; TCRdb keeps in-frame clones, though not all of them. The table lists 85,000 to 95,000 clones, approximately 86% of them singletons. Sequencing was carried out using peripheral blood. These receptors originate from a woman aged 80 or over with acute or convalescent COVID-19. The CDR3 runs from the conserved cysteine through the conserved F or W. The order of the fields is J gene, clone size, D gene, V gene, CDR3 protein, CDR3 DNA. A D gene is named only where the DNA matches it firmly. Not all rows give a size; the values are once, few, many and, for expanded clones, a class.

J: TRBJ2-7; size: -; D: TRBD1; V: TRBV6-5; CDR3: CASRTGTGVGEQYF; DNA: TGTGCCAGCAGAACCGGGACAGGGGTAGGCGAGCAGTACTTC
J: TRBJ2-7; size: -; D: TRBD1; V: TRBV11-2; CDR3: CASSLVGQGPREQYF; DNA: TGTGCCAGCAGCTTAGTCGGACAGGGCCCTCGGGAGCAGTACTTC
J: TRBJ1-2; size: -; D: TRBD1; V: TRBV6-4; CDR3: CASSVDRGQGGYTF; DNA: TGTGCCAGCAGCGTCGACAGGGGGCAAGGTGGCTACACCTTC
J: TRBJ1-2; size: few; D: -; V: TRBV6-5; CDR3: CASYGYGYTF; DNA: TGTGCCAGCTACGGGTATGGCTACACCTTC
J: TRBJ1-2; size: -; D: TRBD1; V: TRBV7-2; CDR3: CASSLEAGRGKGYTF; DNA: TGTGCCAGCAGCTTAGAAGCGGGCAGGGGGAAGGGCTACACCTTC
J: TRBJ1-1; size: -; D: -; V: TRBV5-1; CDR3: CASSPGASGAFF; DNA: TGCGCCAGCAGCCCTGGGGCCTCCGGAGCTTTCTTT
J: TRBJ2-7; size: -; D: -; V: TRBV5-1; CDR3: CASSLDPQNYEQYF; DNA: TGCGCCAGCAGCTTGGATCCCCAAAACTACGAGCAGTACTTC
J: TRBJ1-1; size: -; D: -; V: TRBV10-1; CDR3: CASSESRGGGPNTEAFF; DNA: TGCGCCAGCAGTGAGTCGAGAGGGGGAGGGCCGAACACTGAAGCTTTCTTT
J: TRBJ2-7; size: -; D: -; V: TRBV30; CDR3: CAWSVSRGGYEQYF; DNA: TGTGCCTGGAGTGTATCGAGGGGGGGCTACGAGCAGTACTTC
J: TRBJ1-4; size: -; D: -; V: TRBV11-2; CDR3: CASSLKGVYEKLFF; DNA: TGTGCCAGCAGCTTAAAGGGGGTGTATGAAAAACTGTTTTTT
J: TRBJ1-1; size: -; D: -; V: TRBV5-1; CDR3: CASSSRDMNTEAFF; DNA: TGCGCCAGCAGCTCCCGGGACATGAACACTGAAGCTTTCTTT
J: TRBJ2-7; size: -; D: -; V: TRBV11-2; CDR3: CASSRPGPGYEQYF; DNA: TGTGCCAGCAGCCGCCCGGGTCCCGGCTACGAGCAGTACTTC
J: TRBJ2-1; size: once; D: -; V: TRBV7-3; CDR3: CASSLLGGQYNEQFF; DNA: TGTGCCAGCAGCTTACTCGGGGGGCAATACAATGAGCAGTTCTTC
J: TRBJ2-5; size: -; D: TRBD2; V: TRBV9; CDR3: CASSLGSGGLKETQYF; DNA: TGTGCCAGCAGCCTCGGCAGCGGGGGCCTTAAAGAGACCCAGTACTTC
J: TRBJ1-5; size: -; D: -; V: TRBV2; CDR3: CASSGQSNQPQHF; DNA: TGTGCCAGCTCGGGACAAAGCAATCAGCCCCAGCATTTT
J: TRBJ2-3; size: -; D: -; V: TRBV9; CDR3: CASSAPTEEDTQYF; DNA: TGTGCCAGCAGCGCCCCGACGGAGGAAGATACGCAGTATTTT
J: TRBJ1-1; size: -; D: -; V: TRBV10-2; CDR3: CASQMGAPMNTEAFF; DNA: TGCGCCAGTCAGATGGGGGCCCCTATGAACACTGAAGCTTTCTTT
J: TRBJ1-1; size: -; D: -; V: TRBV6-5; CDR3: CASSYSPGDHTEAFF; DNA: TGTGCCAGCAGTTACTCGCCCGGGGATCACACTGAAGCTTTCTTT
J: TRBJ1-1; size: -; D: TRBD1; V: TRBV19; CDR3: CASIESYWHRGSTEAFF; DNA: TGTGCCAGTATAGAGTCTTATTGGCACAGGGGGAGCACTGAAGCTTTCTTT
J: TRBJ1-5; size: few; D: TRBD1; V: TRBV3-1/TRBV3-2; CDR3: CASARTGGRGPQHF; DNA: TGTGCCAGCGCTAGGACAGGGGGCCGGGGCCCCCAGCATTTT
J: TRBJ1-5; size: -; D: -; V: TRBV19; CDR3: CASSIAGGGNQPQHF; DNA: TGTGCCAGTAGTATAGCCGGGGGAGGCAATCAGCCCCAGCATTTT
J: TRBJ2-2; size: few; D: TRBD1; V: TRBV12-5; CDR3: CASGLRQGSNPGELFF; DNA: TGTGCTAGTGGGCTCCGACAGGGGTCCAACCCCGGGGAGCTGTTTTTT
J: TRBJ2-3; size: -; D: -; V: TRBV5-1; CDR3: CASREQVSTDTQYF; DNA: TGCGCCAGCAGGGAACAGGTTAGCACAGATACGCAGTATTTT
J: TRBJ1-4; size: -; D: -; V: TRBV11-2; CDR3: CASSSTRGLEKLFF; DNA: TGTGCCAGCAGCTCCACAAGGGGGTTGGAAAAACTGTTTTTT
J: TRBJ2-2; size: -; D: TRBD1; V: TRBV18; CDR3: CASSRGLNTGELFF; DNA: TGTGCCAGCTCCAGGGGGTTGAACACCGGGGAGCTGTTTTTT
J: TRBJ1-1; size: -; D: TRBD1; V: TRBV27; CDR3: CASSPTTGSRRAFF; DNA: TGTGCCAGCAGTCCGACGACAGGGTCCCGGAGAGCTTTCTTT
J: TRBJ2-5; size: -; D: -; V: TRBV2; CDR3: CASSVKGSTLLGTGAGTQYF; DNA: TGTGCCAGCAGTGTTAAGGGGTCCACTTTGTTAGGGACTGGAGCGGGGACCCAGTACTTC